This T cell receptor (beta chain) derives from a study of OX40 agonist ivuxolimab in advanced cancers. The CDR3 is 16 amino acids. Losses at the gene ends were 5 bases for V and 4 bases for J; bases not matched to a gene: 11. Germline CDR1 is SEHNR and CDR2 is FQNEAQ (reference sequence). This clone was observed a few times. Its antigen is currently unknown. Study conclusions and caveats: In CD8+ T cells, expanded clones were on average more numerous than in CD4+. The study observed clonal expansion of CD4+ and CD8+ blood T cells by week 6 at 0.1 to 3.0 mg/kg.

Here immunoSEQ multiplex PCR was the method, and the copy in TCRdb shows in-frame clones only, minus some. The repertoire includes approximately 18,000 clones, roughly 78% of them detected once, and over 25% sits in the top ten. Sequences were derived from CD4+ or CD8+ T cells sorted from blood, sampled in a trial of the OX40 agonist ivuxolimab. The TCR comes from an adult with an advanced solid tumor such as melanoma, head and neck, liver or kidney cancer. The V call is TRBV7-9, the J call TRBJ2-7, with TRBD1 matching 10 bases. CDR3 nucleotides: TGTGCCAGCAGCCCTATCCATTTGGACAGGGGGTACGAGCAGTACTTC. Its protein product is CASSPIHLDRGYEQYF.